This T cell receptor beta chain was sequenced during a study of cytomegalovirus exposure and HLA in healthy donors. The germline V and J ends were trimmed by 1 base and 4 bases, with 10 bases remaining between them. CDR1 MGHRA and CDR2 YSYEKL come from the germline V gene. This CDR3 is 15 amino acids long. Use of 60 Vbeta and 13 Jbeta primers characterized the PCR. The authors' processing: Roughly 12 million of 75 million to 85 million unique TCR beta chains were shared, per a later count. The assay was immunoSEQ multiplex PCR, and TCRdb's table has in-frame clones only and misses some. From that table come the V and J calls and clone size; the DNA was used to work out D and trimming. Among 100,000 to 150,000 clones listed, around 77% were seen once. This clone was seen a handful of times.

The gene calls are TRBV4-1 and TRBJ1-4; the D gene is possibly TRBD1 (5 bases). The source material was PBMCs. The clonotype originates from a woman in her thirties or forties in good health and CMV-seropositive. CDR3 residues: CASSQGGGGNEKLFF. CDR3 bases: TGCGCCAGCAGCCAAGGTGGGGGGGGTAATGAAAAACTGTTTTTT.